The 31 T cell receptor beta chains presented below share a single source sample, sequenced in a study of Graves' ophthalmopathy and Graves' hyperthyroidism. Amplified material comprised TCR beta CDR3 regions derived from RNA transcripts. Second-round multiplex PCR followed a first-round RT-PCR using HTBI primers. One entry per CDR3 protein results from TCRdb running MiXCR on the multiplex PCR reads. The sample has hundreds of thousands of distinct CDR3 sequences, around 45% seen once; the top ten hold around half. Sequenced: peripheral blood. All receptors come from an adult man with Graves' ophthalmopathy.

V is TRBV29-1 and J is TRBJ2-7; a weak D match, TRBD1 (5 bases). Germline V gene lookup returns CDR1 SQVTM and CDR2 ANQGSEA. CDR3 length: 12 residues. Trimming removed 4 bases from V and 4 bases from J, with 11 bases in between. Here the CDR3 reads CSVGWGAYEQYF. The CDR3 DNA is TGCAGCGTTGGATGGGGCGCATACGAGCAGTACTTC.

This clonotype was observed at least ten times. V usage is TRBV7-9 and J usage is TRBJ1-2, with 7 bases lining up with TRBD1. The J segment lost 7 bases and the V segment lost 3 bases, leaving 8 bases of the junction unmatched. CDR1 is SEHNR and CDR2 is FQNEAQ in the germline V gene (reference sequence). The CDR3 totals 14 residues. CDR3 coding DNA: TGTGCCAGCAGCTTGGCCGGGACAGCCTCTGGCTACACCTTC. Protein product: CASSLAGTASGYTF.

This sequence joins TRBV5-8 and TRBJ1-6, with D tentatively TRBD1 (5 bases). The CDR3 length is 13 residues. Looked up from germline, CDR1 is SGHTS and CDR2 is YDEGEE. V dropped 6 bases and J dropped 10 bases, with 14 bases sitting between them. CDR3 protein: CASILGRGSPLHF. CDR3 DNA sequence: TGTGCCAGCATCCTAGGAAGGGGCTCACCCCTCCACTTT.

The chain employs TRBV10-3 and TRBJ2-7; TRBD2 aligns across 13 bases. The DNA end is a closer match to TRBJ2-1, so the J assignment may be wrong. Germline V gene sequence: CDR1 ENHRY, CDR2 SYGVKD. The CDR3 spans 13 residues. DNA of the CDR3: TGTGCCTCTTCGGGACTAGCGGGGCAAGAGCAGTTCTTC. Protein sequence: CASSGLAGQEQFF.

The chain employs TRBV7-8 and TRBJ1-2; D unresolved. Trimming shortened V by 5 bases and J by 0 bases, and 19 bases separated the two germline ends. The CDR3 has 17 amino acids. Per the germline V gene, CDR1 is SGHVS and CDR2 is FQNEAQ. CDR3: CASSVGVVEFANYGYTF. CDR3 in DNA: TGTGCCAGCAGCGTTGGGGTTGTGGAATTTGCTAACTATGGCTACACCTTC. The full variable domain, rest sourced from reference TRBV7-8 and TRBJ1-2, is GAGVSQSPRYKVAKRGQDVALRCDPISGHVSLFWYQQALGQGPEFLTYFQNEAQLDKSGLPSDRFFAERPEGSVSTLKIQRTQQEDSAVYLCASSVGVVEFANYGYTFGSGTRLTVV.

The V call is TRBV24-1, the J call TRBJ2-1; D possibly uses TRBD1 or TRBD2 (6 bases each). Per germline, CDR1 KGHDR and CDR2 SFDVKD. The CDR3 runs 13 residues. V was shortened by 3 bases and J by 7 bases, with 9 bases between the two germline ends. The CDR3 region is CATSDIGGNEQFF. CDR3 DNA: TGTGCCACCAGTGATATAGGGGGGAATGAGCAGTTCTTC.

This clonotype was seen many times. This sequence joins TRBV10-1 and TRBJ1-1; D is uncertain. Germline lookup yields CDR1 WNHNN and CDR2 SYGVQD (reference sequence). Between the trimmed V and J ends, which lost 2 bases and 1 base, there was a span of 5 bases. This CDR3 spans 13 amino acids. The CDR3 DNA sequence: TGCGCCAGCAGTGAGGTATGGAACACTGAAGCTTTCTTT. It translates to CASSEVWNTEAFF.

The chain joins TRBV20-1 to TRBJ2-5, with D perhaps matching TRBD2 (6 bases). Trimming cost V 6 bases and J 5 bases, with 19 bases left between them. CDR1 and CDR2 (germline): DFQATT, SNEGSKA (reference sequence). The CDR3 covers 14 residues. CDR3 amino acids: CSAPPLGGAETQYF. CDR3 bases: TGCAGTGCCCCCCCACTCGGGGGAGCCGAGACCCAGTACTTC.

The chain's CDR3 is CASSGGTSGRAYEQYF. For the CDR3, the DNA is TGCGCCAGCAGTGGTGGGACTAGCGGGAGAGCTTACGAGCAGTACTTC. The chain recombines TRBV10-2 with TRBJ2-7, with 14 bases lining up with TRBD2. The CDR3 spans 16 residues. In germline, CDR1 is WSHSY, CDR2 SAAADI. After removal of 4 bases from V and 4 bases from J, the junction contained 6 bases not matched to a gene.

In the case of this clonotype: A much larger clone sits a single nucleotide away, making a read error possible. In DNA form, the CDR3 reads TGTGCCAGCGGCTTAGTGACCGAAAAACTGTTTTTT. It translates to CASGLVTEKLFF. This chain uses TRBV7-3 with TRBJ1-4, with unresolved D. The CDR3 loop spans 12 amino acids. CDR1 is SGHTA, CDR2 FQGTGA, per germline. Together with reference TRBV7-3 and TRBJ1-4, the CDR3 gives the full variable domain: GAGVSQTPSNKVTEKGKYVELRCDPISGHTALYWYRQSLGQGPEFLIYFQGTGAADDSGLPNDRFFAVRPEGSVSTLKIQRTERGDSAVYLCASGLVTEKLFFGSGTQLSVL.

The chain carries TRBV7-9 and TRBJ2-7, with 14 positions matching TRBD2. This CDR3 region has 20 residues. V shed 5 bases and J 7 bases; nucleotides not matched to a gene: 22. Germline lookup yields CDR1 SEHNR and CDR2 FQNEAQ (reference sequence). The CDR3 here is CASSSYPVPGLAGVRNEQYF. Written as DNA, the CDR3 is TGTGCCAGCAGCAGCTATCCCGTACCGGGACTAGCGGGAGTTCGGAATGAGCAGTACTTC.

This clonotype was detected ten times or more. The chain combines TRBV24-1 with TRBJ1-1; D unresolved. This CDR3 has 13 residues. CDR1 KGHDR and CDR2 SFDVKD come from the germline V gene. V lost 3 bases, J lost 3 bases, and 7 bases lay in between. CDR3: CATSDEWDTEAFF. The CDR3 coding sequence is TGTGCCACCAGTGATGAGTGGGACACTGAAGCTTTCTTT.

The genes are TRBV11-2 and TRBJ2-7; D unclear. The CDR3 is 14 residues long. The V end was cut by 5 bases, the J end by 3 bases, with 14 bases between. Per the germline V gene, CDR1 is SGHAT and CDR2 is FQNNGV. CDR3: CASSPPGTYYEQYF. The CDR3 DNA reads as TGTGCCAGCAGCCCCCCAGGCACCTACTACGAGCAGTACTTC.

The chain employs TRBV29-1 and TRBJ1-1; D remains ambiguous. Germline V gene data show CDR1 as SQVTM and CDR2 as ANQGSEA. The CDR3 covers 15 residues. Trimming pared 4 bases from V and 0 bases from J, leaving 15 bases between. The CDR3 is CSVVSFTALNTEAFF. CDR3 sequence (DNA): TGCAGCGTTGTATCCTTCACCGCCCTGAACACTGAAGCTTTCTTT.

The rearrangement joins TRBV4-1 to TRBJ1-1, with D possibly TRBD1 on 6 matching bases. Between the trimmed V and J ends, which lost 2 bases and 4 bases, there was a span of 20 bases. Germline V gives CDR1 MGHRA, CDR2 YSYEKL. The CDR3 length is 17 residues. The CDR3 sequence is CASSQSAGTWASTEAFF. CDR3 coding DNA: TGCGCCAGCAGCCAATCGGCAGGGACATGGGCGAGCACTGAAGCTTTCTTT.

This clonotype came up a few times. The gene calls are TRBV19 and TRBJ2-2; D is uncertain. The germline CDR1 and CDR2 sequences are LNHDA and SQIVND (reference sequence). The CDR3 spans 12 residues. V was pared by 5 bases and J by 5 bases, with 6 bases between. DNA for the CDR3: TGTGCCAGTAGTGTCCAGACCGGGGAGCTGTTTTTT. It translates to CASSVQTGELFF.

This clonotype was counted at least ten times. CDR3 DNA: TGTGCCAGCAGCCAAGCCGAGGAGCAGTACTTC. This translates into CASSQAEEQYF. The chain combines TRBV14 with TRBJ2-7; D not resolved. CDR1 and CDR2 from the germline V gene are SGHDN and FVKESK. CDR3 length equals 11 residues. The V end lost 1 base, the J end lost 7 bases, and 5 bases lay between the germline ends.

The CDR3 region is CASSLDDETYTF. In nucleotides, the CDR3 is TGTGCCAGCAGTTTAGATGACGAGACATACACCTTC. The chain combines TRBV12-3 or TRBV12-4 with TRBJ2-7; no clear D gene. The assigned J gene may be wrong: the sequence end matches TRBJ1-2 better. CDR3 length: 12 residues.

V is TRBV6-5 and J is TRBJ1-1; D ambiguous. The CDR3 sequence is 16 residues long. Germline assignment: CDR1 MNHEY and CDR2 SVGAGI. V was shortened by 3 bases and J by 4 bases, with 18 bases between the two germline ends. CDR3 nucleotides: TGTGCCAGCAGTTATCCCCGGGGTCGGGAGGGCACTGAAGCTTTCTTT. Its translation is CASSYPRGREGTEAFF.

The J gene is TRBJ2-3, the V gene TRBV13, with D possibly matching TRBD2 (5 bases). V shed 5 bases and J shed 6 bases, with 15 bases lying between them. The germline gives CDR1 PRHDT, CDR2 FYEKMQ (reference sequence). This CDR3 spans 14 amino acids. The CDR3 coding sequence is TGTGCCAGCAGCGCTACACTAGGTCCGGATACGCAGTATTTT. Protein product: CASSATLGPDTQYF.

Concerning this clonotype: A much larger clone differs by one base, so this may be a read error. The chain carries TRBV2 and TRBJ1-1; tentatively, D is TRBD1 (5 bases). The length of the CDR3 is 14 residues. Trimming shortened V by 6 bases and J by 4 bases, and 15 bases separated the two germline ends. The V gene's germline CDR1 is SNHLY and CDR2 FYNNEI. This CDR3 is CASRPGAAITEAFF. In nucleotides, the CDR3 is TGTGCCAGCAGGCCTGGGGCAGCGATCACTGAAGCTTTCTTT.

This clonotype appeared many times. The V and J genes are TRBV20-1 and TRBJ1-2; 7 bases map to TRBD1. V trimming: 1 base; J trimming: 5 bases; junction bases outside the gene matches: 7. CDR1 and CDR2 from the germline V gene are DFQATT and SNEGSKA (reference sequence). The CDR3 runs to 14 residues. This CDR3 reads CSARGRQGGYGYTF. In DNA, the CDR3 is TGCAGTGCTAGAGGAAGACAGGGAGGGTATGGCTACACCTTC.

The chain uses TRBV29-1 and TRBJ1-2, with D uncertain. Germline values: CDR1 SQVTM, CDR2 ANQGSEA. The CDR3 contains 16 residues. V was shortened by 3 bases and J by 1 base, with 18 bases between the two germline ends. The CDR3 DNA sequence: TGCAGCGTTGATCGTTCCACGAGGGCTTTTAACTATGGCTACACCTTC. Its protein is CSVDRSTRAFNYGYTF.

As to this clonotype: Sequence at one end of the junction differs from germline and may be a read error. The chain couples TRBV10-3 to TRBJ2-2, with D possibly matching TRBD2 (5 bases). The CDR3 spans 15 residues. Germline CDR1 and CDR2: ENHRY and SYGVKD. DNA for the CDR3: TGTGCCAGCAGTTGGGGTGCCGGGGTCACCGGGGAGCTGTTTTTT. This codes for CASSWGAGVTGELFF.

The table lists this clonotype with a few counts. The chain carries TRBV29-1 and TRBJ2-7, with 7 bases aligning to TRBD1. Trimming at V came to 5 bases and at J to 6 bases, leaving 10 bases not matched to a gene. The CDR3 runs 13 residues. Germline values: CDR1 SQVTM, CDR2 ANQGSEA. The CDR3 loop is CSVTPGGSAEQYF. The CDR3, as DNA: TGCAGCGTTACCCCAGGGGGTTCCGCCGAGCAGTACTTC.

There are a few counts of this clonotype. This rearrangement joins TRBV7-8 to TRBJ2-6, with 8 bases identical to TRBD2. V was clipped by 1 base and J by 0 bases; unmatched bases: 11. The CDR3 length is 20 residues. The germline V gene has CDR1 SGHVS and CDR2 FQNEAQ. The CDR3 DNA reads TGTGCCAGCAGCTTAGTTTGGGCGGGGGGCTTCCTCTCTGGGGCCAACGTCCTGACTTTC. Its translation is CASSLVWAGGFLSGANVLTF.

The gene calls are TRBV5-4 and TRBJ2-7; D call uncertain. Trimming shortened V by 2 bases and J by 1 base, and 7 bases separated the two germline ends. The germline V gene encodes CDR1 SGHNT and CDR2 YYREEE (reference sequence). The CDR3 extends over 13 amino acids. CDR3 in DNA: TGTGCCAGCAGCTTCAGCGTGTCCTACGAGCAGTACTTC. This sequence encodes CASSFSVSYEQYF.

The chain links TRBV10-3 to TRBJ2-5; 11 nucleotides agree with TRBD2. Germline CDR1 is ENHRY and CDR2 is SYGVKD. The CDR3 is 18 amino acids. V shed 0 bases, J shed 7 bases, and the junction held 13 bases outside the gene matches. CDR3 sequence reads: CAISESPGTSGPGATQYF. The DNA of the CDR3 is TGTGCCATCAGTGAGTCACCCGGGACTAGCGGCCCTGGGGCGACCCAGTACTTC.

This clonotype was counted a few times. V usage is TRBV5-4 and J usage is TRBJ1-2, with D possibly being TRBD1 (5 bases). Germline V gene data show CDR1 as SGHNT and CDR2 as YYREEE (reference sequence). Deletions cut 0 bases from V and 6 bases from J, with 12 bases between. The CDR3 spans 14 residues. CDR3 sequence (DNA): TGTGCCAGCAGCTTGGGCCCCCAGGGTCATGGCTACACCTTC. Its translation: CASSLGPQGHGYTF. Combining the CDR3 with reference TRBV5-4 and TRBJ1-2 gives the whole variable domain ETGVTQSPTHLIKTRGQQVTLRCSSQSGHNTVSWYQQALGQGPQFIFQYYREEENGRGNFPPRFSGLQFPNYSSELNVNALELDDSALYLCASSLGPQGHGYTFGSGTRLTVV.

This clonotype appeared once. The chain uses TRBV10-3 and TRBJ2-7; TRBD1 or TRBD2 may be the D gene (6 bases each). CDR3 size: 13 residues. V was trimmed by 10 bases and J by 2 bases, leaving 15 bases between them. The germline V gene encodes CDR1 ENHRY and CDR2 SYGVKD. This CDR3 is CATGRGPAYEQYF. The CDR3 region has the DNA TGTGCCACGGGTCGGGGGCCCGCCTACGAGCAGTACTTC.

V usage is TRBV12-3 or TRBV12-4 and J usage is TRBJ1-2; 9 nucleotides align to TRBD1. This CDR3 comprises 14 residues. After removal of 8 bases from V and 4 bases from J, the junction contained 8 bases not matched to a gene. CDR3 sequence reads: CASSPTGGAYGYTF. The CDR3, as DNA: TGTGCCAGCTCCCCGACAGGGGGTGCCTATGGCTACACCTTC.